This T cell receptor delta chain was identified in a study of gamma-delta T cells after stem cell transplantation. TCRdb redid the clone calls on the RT-PCR reads with CATT. The table records 2,500 or so delta-chain clones, around 18% of them present only once. This clone turned up a few times. The CDR3 runs to 17 residues. Per germline, CDR1 TVYSNPD and CDR2 GDNSRS (reference sequence). J was trimmed by 3 bases and V by 1 base; bases with no gene match: 14. The material sequenced was gamma-delta T cells. This TCR was sampled from a human donor. It is not recorded whose cells these are; they may come from a transplant donor. V usage is TRDV3 and J usage is TRDJ1; TRDD3 agrees at 10 bases. CDR3 sequence (DNA): TGTGCCTTTACCTTCCTGGACTGGGGGATTGGCGCCGATAAACTCATCTTT. This sequence encodes CAFTFLDWGIGADKLIF.